This T cell receptor beta chain came from a study of monozygotic twins with inflammatory bowel disease. Study findings and constraints: It was in IBD patients that TCRbeta diversity (inverse Simpson) was lower than in healthy co-twins. IBD patients shared fewer clonotypes with other individuals than healthy twins, especially patients with disease activity signs.

The UMIs contained a 6-nucleotide sample barcode. They were added by template switching during cDNA synthesis. TCRdb re-called the 5' RACE reads and gives one entry per CDR3 protein, without DNA. The sample table includes about 330,000 distinct CDR3 sequences. A note on this clonotype: The antigen is unknown.

The CDR3 is 14 amino acids. CDR1 is SNHLY and CDR2 is FYNNEI in the germline V gene. The sample taken for sequencing was blood. The chain couples TRBV2 to TRBJ2-7; TCRdb outputs TRBD1, but without DNA this stays unchecked. This receptor was identified in a human donor with ulcerative colitis or Crohn's disease, or a healthy co-twin of an affected twin (not recorded which). The CDR3: CASRTSDRVHEQYF.